The 27 T cell receptor beta chains below all came from one sample that was sequenced in a study of blood T cell repertoires in COVID-19 (dated by TCRdb to the early 2020s). The library was produced with the immunoSEQ multiplex PCR assay. TCRdb carries this immuneACCESS record with in-frame sequences only. Its versions omit some clonotypes, under half of them owing to an unresolved V gene in the studies checked, with the rest unexplained. In this sample the table shows 300,000 to 400,000 clones, 70% to 90% of which occur a single time. The biggest ten clones account for under 8.5% of the sample. Sequencing input: peripheral blood. The receptor set was obtained from a woman aged 55-70 years with COVID-19, enrolled during active disease.

This clone was detected only a few times. The chain combines TRBV5-1 with TRBJ2-7, with D maybe TRBD2 (5 bases). Per the germline V gene, CDR1 is SGHRS and CDR2 is YFSETQ. This CDR3 spans 13 amino acids. Between the trimmed V and J ends, which lost 0 bases and 7 bases, there was a span of 11 bases. CDR3 in DNA: TGCGCCAGCAGCTTGGCCGGGGTAAGTGAGCAGTACTTC. Its protein product is CASSLAGVSEQYF.

This chain uses TRBV4-2 with TRBJ2-2; TRBD1 aligns across 8 bases. Germline V gene data show CDR1 as LGHNA and CDR2 as YNFKEQ. The CDR3 sequence is 15 residues long. J lost 5 bases, V lost 1 base, and 3 bases had no gene match. The CDR3 DNA sequence: TGTGCCAGCAGCCAAGGACAGGGGACTACCGGGGAGCTGTTTTTT. This sequence encodes CASSQGQGTTGELFF.

Regarding this clone: The same CDR3 is also encoded by other DNA sequences in this sample. The chain employs TRBV5-4 and TRBJ2-1; 10 bases line up with TRBD2. Germline CDR1 is SGHNT and CDR2 is YYREEE (reference sequence). V shed 4 bases, J shed 7 bases, and the junction held 11 bases outside the gene matches. This CDR3 contains 16 residues. The CDR3 nucleotides are TGTGCCAGCAGCCCCGAACAGCGGGGGGGCAGGAATGAGCAGTTCTTC. Translated: CASSPEQRGGRNEQFF.

CDR3 region: CAGSLRFNTEAFF. Written as DNA, the CDR3 is TGTGCCGGCAGTCTGCGGTTTAACACTGAAGCTTTCTTT. The chain joins TRBV19 to TRBJ1-1, with D unresolved. The CDR3 is 13 residues long. Looked up from germline, CDR1 is LNHDA and CDR2 is SQIVND (reference sequence). Trimming left V 11 bases short and J 2 bases short, with 15 bases between. The whole variable domain, filled in from reference TRBV19 and TRBJ1-1, reads DGGITQSPKYLFRKEGQNVTLSCEQNLNHDAMYWYRQDPGQGLRLIYYSQIVNDFQKGDIAEGYSVSREKKESFPLTVTSAQKNPTAFYLCAGSLRFNTEAFFGQGTRLTVV.

A single count supports this clone. The chain uses TRBV6-6 and TRBJ1-6, with D unclear. This CDR3 region has 16 residues. V was pared by 0 bases and J by 10 bases, with 16 bases between. Germline-derived CDR1 and CDR2 are MNHNY and SVGAGI (reference sequence). The CDR3 region is CASSYSTPNWNSPLHF. CDR3 in DNA: TGTGCCAGCAGTTACTCGACACCTAATTGGAACTCACCCCTCCACTTT.

The chain joins TRBV6-5 to TRBJ2-7; tentatively, D is TRBD1 (6 bases). This CDR3 is 15 amino acids long. V lost 0 bases and J 2 bases, leaving 11 bases between the germline ends. CDR1 MNHEY and CDR2 SVGAGI come from the germline V gene. The CDR3 coding sequence is TGTGCCAGCAGTTACTCGGGACACCAGGCCTACGAGCAGTACTTC. Translation gives CASSYSGHQAYEQYF.

This sequence joins TRBV5-1 and TRBJ1-6, with 9 positions matching TRBD1. With V trimmed by 3 bases and J by 8 bases, 3 bases remained unmatched. This CDR3 spans 14 amino acids. Per the germline V gene, CDR1 is SGHRS and CDR2 is YFSETQ. CDR3 in amino acids: CASSSWTGDSPLHF. CDR3 coding DNA: TGCGCCAGCAGCTCATGGACAGGGGATTCACCCCTCCACTTT.

This chain connects TRBV3-1 (or the pseudogene TRBV3-2) to TRBJ1-2; TRBD1 might be the D (5 bases). This CDR3 region has 14 residues. Trimming removed 0 bases from V and 4 bases from J, with 9 bases in between. The germline V gene has CDR1 LGHDT and CDR2 YNNKEL (reference sequence). CDR3: CASSQDRVAYGYTF. CDR3 nucleotide sequence: TGTGCCAGCAGCCAAGACAGGGTGGCCTATGGCTACACCTTC.

V usage is TRBV5-1 and J usage is TRBJ2-2; the match to TRBD2 covers 16 bases. Germline trimming cut 4 bases from V and 1 base from J; bases unmatched to any gene: 4. Germline V lookup: CDR1 SGHRS, CDR2 YFSETQ. The CDR3 runs 18 residues. The CDR3 region has the DNA TGCGCCAGCAGCCCAGGGACTAGCGGGGGGGAGAACACCGGGGAGCTGTTTTTT. Translation: CASSPGTSGGENTGELFF.

This rearrangement joins TRBV27 to TRBJ1-6; possibly TRBD1 for D (6 bases). CDR3 length: 15 amino acids. Germline loops: CDR1 MNHEY, CDR2 SMNVEV (reference sequence). V was pared by 5 bases and J by 5 bases, with 13 bases between. CDR3 amino acids: CASSPLDRNNSPLHF. The DNA of the CDR3 is TGTGCCAGCAGTCCCCTGGACAGAAATAATTCACCCCTCCACTTT.

This clone was detected a few times. This chain joins TRBV10-2 and TRBJ2-7; 7 bases line up with TRBD1. The CDR3 sequence is 13 residues long. Germline V gives CDR1 WSHSY, CDR2 SAAADI. With V trimmed by 7 bases and J by 0 bases, 3 bases remained unmatched. The CDR3 here is CASMGDSSYEQYF. CDR3 DNA: TGCGCCAGCATGGGGGACAGCTCCTACGAGCAGTACTTC.

This chain links TRBV10-3 with TRBJ2-7; D gene ambiguous. Germline loops: CDR1 ENHRY, CDR2 SYGVKD. Trimming took 3 bases from V and 4 from J, leaving 7 bases between them. This CDR3 contains 12 residues. CDR3 region: CAISDQMYEQYF. The CDR3 nucleotides are TGTGCCATCAGTGATCAAATGTACGAGCAGTACTTC.

On this clone itself: Other nucleotide sequences in the sample specify the same CDR3. The V and J genes are TRBV5-1 and TRBJ1-1; TRBD1 matches at 8 bases. Losses at the gene ends were 4 bases for V and 0 bases for J; bases not matched to a gene: 2. Germline CDR1 is SGHRS and CDR2 is YFSETQ. This CDR3 spans 14 amino acids. Here the CDR3 reads CASSQQGVNTEAFF. The DNA of the CDR3 is TGCGCCAGCAGCCAACAGGGGGTGAACACTGAAGCTTTCTTT. Full variable domain (outside the CDR3, taken from reference TRBV5-1 and TRBJ1-1): KAGVTQTPRYLIKTRGQQVTLSCSPISGHRSVSWYQQTPGQGLQFLFEYFSETQRNKGNFPGRFSGRQFSNSRSEMNVSTLELGDSALYLCASSQQGVNTEAFFGQGTRLTVV.

J is TRBJ2-2 and V is TRBV5-6; 11 nucleotides match TRBD1. Germline V CDR1 and CDR2: SGHDT, YYEEEE. With 2 bases clipped from V and 5 bases from J, the junction kept 5 bases outside the gene matches. The CDR3 runs 16 residues. CDR3 bases: TGTGCCAGCAGCTTCGGGACAGGGGGTTTTACCGGGGAGCTGTTTTTT. Its translation: CASSFGTGGFTGELFF.

This clone was detected only a few times. The V call is TRBV9, the J call TRBJ1-6, with 8 bases aligning to TRBD1. From germline, CDR1 is SGDLS and CDR2 YYNGEE. The CDR3 contains 15 residues. V was pared by 2 bases and J by 7 bases, with 5 bases of the junction left unmatched. The CDR3 here is CASSVRDRLNSPLHF. The CDR3 DNA reads as TGTGCCAGCAGCGTTCGGGACAGGTTAAATTCACCCCTCCACTTT.

The chain carries TRBV12-2 and TRBJ1-6. TRBV12-2 is a pseudogene. The CDR3 spans 14 residues. The CDR3: CASFKGGDNSPLHF. The CDR3 DNA reads as TGTGCAAGCTTTAAGGGAGGAGATAATTCACCCCTCCACTTT.

V usage is TRBV30 and J usage is TRBJ1-1, with D uncertain. The ends were cut back, 4 bases at V and 0 bases at J, with 12 bases in the middle. CDR1 is GTSNPN and CDR2 is SVGIG in the germline V gene (reference sequence). The CDR3 spans 14 residues. The CDR3 DNA sequence: TGTGCCTGGATTTCCGGGTTTGTGAACACTGAAGCTTTCTTT. Amino acid sequence: CAWISGFVNTEAFF.

This chain connects TRBV20-1 to TRBJ1-5; TRBD1 might be the D (6 bases). The CDR3 is 11 residues long. CDR1 is DFQATT and CDR2 is SNEGSKA in the germline V gene (reference sequence). V lost 6 bases to trimming and J lost 10 bases, with 13 bases between them. The CDR3 loop is CSATSGTPQHF. As DNA, the CDR3 is TGCAGTGCCACTTCCGGGACACCCCAGCATTTT.

J is TRBJ2-7 and V is TRBV2; TRBD1 matches at 8 bases. Trimming at V came to 7 bases and at J to 0 bases, leaving 8 bases not matched to a gene. Per the germline V gene, CDR1 is SNHLY and CDR2 is FYNNEI. The length of the CDR3 is 15 residues. The CDR3, as DNA: TGTGCCAGCACGTTAGGACAGGGAGGCTCCTACGAGCAGTACTTC. Its protein product is CASTLGQGGSYEQYF.

The chain couples TRBV6-6 to TRBJ1-3; 9 bases line up with TRBD1. CDR1 is MNHNY, CDR2 SVGAGI, per germline (reference sequence). With V trimmed by 5 bases and J by 3 bases, 5 bases remained unmatched. This CDR3 is 15 amino acids long. The CDR3 DNA reads TGTGCCAGCAGTCTCGGACAGGGGAATGGAAACACCATATATTTT. Amino acid sequence: CASSLGQGNGNTIYF.

CDR3 region: CASSESGDTGELFF. CDR3 DNA sequence: TGCGCCAGCAGTGAGTCAGGAGACACCGGGGAGCTGTTTTTT. The chain has TRBV10-1 and TRBJ2-2; D is undetermined. With 0 bases removed from V and 3 bases from J, the gap between germline ends came to 5 bases. CDR3 length: 14 amino acids. Germline V gene sequence: CDR1 WNHNN, CDR2 SYGVQD (reference sequence).

CDR3 nucleotide sequence: TGCAGTGCTAGTAAGGCGGGGGGGCCTGGAGATACGCAGTATTTT. This encodes CSASKAGGPGDTQYF. This rearrangement joins TRBV20-1 to TRBJ2-3; 9 bases align to TRBD2. The CDR3 has 15 residues. V was pared by 3 bases and J by 5 bases, with 9 bases of the junction left unmatched. Germline CDR1 and CDR2: DFQATT and SNEGSKA (reference sequence).

The chain is built from TRBV6-2 or TRBV6-3 and TRBJ1-5; 11 nucleotides line up with TRBD1. CDR1 MNHEY and CDR2 SVGEGT come from the germline V gene. With 8 bases clipped from V and 0 bases from J, the junction kept 9 bases outside the gene matches. The length of the CDR3 is 17 residues. The CDR3 here is CASGRDRGIFSNQPQHF. The CDR3 DNA follows: TGTGCCAGCGGCCGGGACAGGGGGATATTTAGCAATCAGCCCCAGCATTTT.

V usage is TRBV19 and J usage is TRBJ1-5, with TRBD1 identical over 7 bases. Germline V gene sequence: CDR1 LNHDA, CDR2 SQIVND (reference sequence). The CDR3 length is 17 residues. V lost 6 bases and J lost 1; bases outside the gene matches: 12. The CDR3 DNA follows: TGTGCCAGTAGGCATCAGGGGGAGTTTAAGAGCAATCAGCCCCAGCATTTT. It codes for CASRHQGEFKSNQPQHF. The full variable domain, rest sourced from reference TRBV19 and TRBJ1-5, is DGGITQSPKYLFRKEGQNVTLSCEQNLNHDAMYWYRQDPGQGLRLIYYSQIVNDFQKGDIAEGYSVSREKKESFPLTVTSAQKNPTAFYLCASRHQGEFKSNQPQHFGDGTRLSIL.

The chain employs TRBV5-4 and TRBJ1-2; 8 bases are a match to TRBD1. CDR3 length equals 14 residues. The V gene's germline CDR1 is SGHNT and CDR2 YYREEE (reference sequence). Trimming removed 4 bases from V and 4 bases from J; junction bases left unmatched: 6. The CDR3 DNA sequence: TGTGCCAGCAGCCAAGTCGGGACAGGCTATGGCTACACCTTC. Protein: CASSQVGTGYGYTF.

The rearrangement uses TRBV6-5 and TRBJ1-2; unclear D gene. The CDR3 is 13 residues long. V lost 7 bases to trimming and J lost 1 base, with 10 bases between them. Germline CDR1 reads MNHEY; CDR2 reads SVGAGI. The CDR3 region is CASTFGSNYGYTF. CDR3 bases: TGTGCCAGCACCTTCGGGAGTAACTATGGCTACACCTTC.

This clone was seen just once. The chain links TRBV20-1 to TRBJ1-2; D call uncertain. Germline lookup yields CDR1 DFQATT and CDR2 SNEGSKA (reference sequence). The CDR3 length is 11 residues. The V and J ends lost 5 bases and 4 bases respectively, with 8 bases between them. CDR3 coding DNA: TGCAGTGCTCAGACGGGCTATGGCTACACCTTC. It yields the protein CSAQTGYGYTF.